The subject of this entry is one T cell receptor (beta chain). Libraries were prepared by immunoSEQ multiplex PCR; TCRdb keeps only in-frame clonotypes and omits some of them. The sample lists 40,000 to 55,000 clones, more than 85% seen once, with about 8.8% in the top ten. This sample is part of a study of T cell changes during pregnancy in multiple sclerosis. V was pared by 6 bases and J by 4 bases, with 10 bases of the junction left unmatched. Germline-derived CDR1 and CDR2 are MRHNA and SNTAGT. The CDR3 extends over 17 amino acids. The J gene is TRBJ1-6, the V gene TRBV6-4; 9 bases map to TRBD1. Here the sequenced sample was CD8+ T cells from peripheral blood mononuclear cells, taken after pregnancy. The clonotype was recovered from a female donor with multiple sclerosis, enrolled in a pregnancy study. CDR3 nucleotides: TGTGCCAGCAGGGAAACTGCAGACAGGGGGTATAATTCACCCCTCCACTTT. Translation gives CASRETADRGYNSPLHF.